The 15 T cell receptor beta chains listed next were all sequenced from one sample in a study of response to subunit inactivated influenza vaccine. MiXCR was run by TCRdb on the RT-PCR reads, yielding one entry per CDR3 protein. The sample records more than 200,000 distinct CDR3 sequences, 10% to 15% being singletons. Sequenced here: non-naive T cells sorted from PBMCs, sampled approximately 15 days before vaccination. These receptors were obtained from a man aged 45 to 65 who received an inactivated influenza vaccine.

This clonotype was observed at least ten times. The chain links TRBV29-1 to TRBJ2-3, with TRBD1 identical over 7 bases. Germline V gives CDR1 SQVTM, CDR2 ANQGSEA. With 4 bases clipped from V and 5 bases from J, the junction kept 9 bases outside the gene matches. This CDR3 is 14 amino acids long. The CDR3 region is CSVGTGSGLDTQYF. In DNA, the CDR3 is TGCAGCGTTGGGACAGGCTCCGGCCTAGATACGCAGTATTTT.

This clonotype turned up a few times. J is TRBJ2-3 and V is TRBV20-1; 8 bases agree with TRBD1. Per germline, CDR1 DFQATT and CDR2 SNEGSKA (reference sequence). This CDR3 has 15 amino acids. Unmatched junction bases numbered 8, after V lost 3 bases and J lost 3 bases. CDR3 loop: CSARGQAFGTDTQYF. CDR3 DNA sequence: TGCAGTGCTAGGGGACAGGCCTTCGGGACAGATACGCAGTATTTT.

This clonotype was seen more than once but under ten times. V usage is TRBV20-1 and J usage is TRBJ2-7; TRBD1 matches at 10 bases. The trim removed 5 bases at V and 5 bases at J, leaving 6 bases unmatched. The CDR3 length is 13 residues. The germline gives CDR1 DFQATT, CDR2 SNEGSKA (reference sequence). The CDR3, as DNA: TGCAGTGCTGGCCAGACAGGGGGCAACGAGCAGTACTTC. It encodes CSAGQTGGNEQYF.

In this sample, this clonotype turned up many times. The V gene is TRBV20-1, the J gene TRBJ2-6, with 14 bases matching TRBD2. CDR1 DFQATT and CDR2 SNEGSKA come from the germline V gene (reference sequence). The V segment lost 0 bases and the J segment 1 base; nucleotides outside the gene matches: 5. The CDR3 spans 19 residues. This CDR3 is CSARDPGLAGGSGANVLTF. Written as DNA, the CDR3 is TGCAGTGCTAGAGATCCCGGACTAGCGGGAGGATCTGGGGCCAACGTCCTGACTTTC.

For the CDR3, the DNA is TGTGCCAGCAGCCAAGGTGGGGCTAATCAGCCCCAGCATTTT. Translation gives CASSQGGANQPQHF. The chain combines TRBV3-1 with TRBJ1-5, with D possibly being TRBD1 (5 bases). V shed 1 base and J shed 4 bases, with 8 bases lying between them. CDR1 is LGHDT, CDR2 YNNKEL, per germline (reference sequence). This CDR3 is 14 amino acids long.

This clonotype was picked up many times. This rearrangement joins TRBV27 to TRBJ2-1, with unresolved D. The CDR3 spans 11 residues. CDR1 and CDR2 (germline): MNHEY, SMNVEV (reference sequence). V lost 5 bases and J lost 3, with 2 bases in between. CDR3 region: CASSHYNEQFF. CDR3 sequence (DNA): TGTGCCAGCAGTCACTACAATGAGCAGTTCTTC.

This clonotype was seen more than once but under ten times. This rearrangement joins TRBV6-2 or TRBV6-3 to TRBJ2-3; 7 nucleotides agree with TRBD2. V shed 10 bases and J 1 base; nucleotides not matched to a gene: 8. Germline values: CDR1 MNHEY, CDR2 SVGEGT. The CDR3 covers 14 residues. The CDR3 loop is CATRPAGGTDTQYF. The CDR3 DNA sequence: TGTGCCACCCGGCCGGCGGGGGGCACAGATACGCAGTATTTT.

The V and J genes are TRBV2 and TRBJ2-1, with a possible D match to TRBD1 (5 bases). Looked up from germline, CDR1 is SNHLY and CDR2 is FYNNEI. Trimming removed 4 bases at V and 5 bases at J, with 9 bases between. The CDR3 consists of 13 residues. CDR3 nucleotide sequence: TGTGCCAGCAGTGCCGACAGAAACAATGAGCAGTTCTTC. Protein sequence: CASSADRNNEQFF.

This clonotype was observed at least ten times. The CDR3 is CASSLGAGGDLEQYF. The CDR3, as DNA: TGTGCCAGCAGCTTAGGGGCAGGCGGGGACTTGGAGCAGTACTTC. The genes are TRBV7-9 and TRBJ2-7, with a tentative D call TRBD2 (6 bases). The CDR3 is 15 amino acids. The V and J ends lost 1 base and 7 bases respectively, with 17 bases between them. CDR1 and CDR2 (germline): SEHNR, FQNEAQ (reference sequence).

The sample holds many counts of this clonotype. V is TRBV3-1 and J is TRBJ2-1; 7 positions agree with TRBD2. Unmatched junction bases numbered 4, after V lost 1 base and J lost 4 bases. CDR3 length: 15 amino acids. CDR1 LGHDT and CDR2 YNNKEL come from the germline V gene (reference sequence). The CDR3 here is CASSQASGQYNEQFF. The CDR3 DNA reads TGTGCCAGCAGCCAAGCTAGCGGCCAATACAATGAGCAGTTCTTC.

This clonotype was seen many times. The V gene is TRBV7-9, the J gene TRBJ2-3; D is unresolved. Per germline, CDR1 SEHNR and CDR2 FQNEAQ (reference sequence). This CDR3 comprises 11 residues. V dropped 6 bases and J dropped 6 bases, with 7 bases sitting between them. The CDR3 loop is CASSFRDTQYF. The CDR3 DNA sequence: TGTGCCAGCAGTTTTAGGGATACGCAGTATTTT.

The chain recombines TRBV9 with TRBJ2-7; 7 bases match TRBD2. The CDR3 extends over 13 amino acids. Germline V gene sequence: CDR1 SGDLS, CDR2 YYNGEE. The V gene end was trimmed by 4 bases and the J gene end by 2 bases; junction bases not matched to a gene: 3. DNA for the CDR3: TGTGCCAGCAGCCAGGCGGGGGCCTACGAGCAGTACTTC. Its translation: CASSQAGAYEQYF.

The chain is built from TRBV14 and TRBJ2-1, with TRBD1 matching 10 bases. The V gene's germline CDR1 is SGHDN and CDR2 FVKESK. The CDR3 has 16 amino acids. Losses at the gene ends were 4 bases for V and 6 bases for J; bases not matched to a gene: 9. This CDR3 is CASSRTGTGVTNEQFF. Written as DNA, the CDR3 is TGTGCCAGCAGCCGAACCGGGACAGGGGTCACCAATGAGCAGTTCTTC.

The chain carries TRBV4-1 and TRBJ2-1; D may be TRBD2 (5 bases). The V end lost 5 bases, the J end lost 8 bases, and 13 bases lay between the germline ends. CDR3 length equals 13 residues. Germline V gene lookup returns CDR1 MGHRA and CDR2 YSYEKL. For the CDR3, the DNA is TGCGCCAGCAGCTACTCGGGGTGGGATGAGCAGTTCTTC. Protein: CASSYSGWDEQFF.

This clonotype has more than one count but fewer than ten. The genes are TRBV12-3 or TRBV12-4 and TRBJ2-3; 11 bases align to TRBD2. Germline trimming cut 5 bases from V and 7 bases from J; bases unmatched to any gene: 8. The CDR3 contains 15 residues. The CDR3 loop reads CASSPLAGDGNTQYF. The CDR3 coding sequence is TGTGCCAGCAGTCCACTAGCGGGAGACGGGAATACGCAGTATTTT.